This TCR beta chain was captured by sequencing in a study of PD-1 blockade in classical Hodgkin lymphoma. Every patient experienced relapse after autologous stem cell transplantation, and brentuximab vedotin exposure varied. Regarding the study as a whole: Later analyses included only patients treated at least 1 year post-ASCT. Relapsed/refractory patients reportedly had lower baseline diversity than newly diagnosed patients. CD8+ TCR diversity did not rise significantly by C4D1, unlike CD4+.

TCRdb's copy holds only in-frame clones and misses some; the assay was immunoSEQ multiplex PCR. The table lists roughly 100,000 clones, approximately 90% of them singletons, with 6.6% in the top ten. The germline gives CDR1 MNHEY, CDR2 SVGAGI. The V end lost 6 bases, the J end lost 7 bases, and 13 bases lay between the germline ends. The CDR3 is 13 amino acids. This clone was counted a few times. Its antigen remains unknown. The sequence came from a human donor with classical Hodgkin lymphoma. The source material was peripheral blood mononuclear cells (PBMCs), sampled before the second cycle of nivolumab. This chain uses TRBV6-5 with TRBJ1-5; D unclear. The CDR3 sequence is CASSLTRGQPQHF. In DNA, the CDR3 is TGTGCCAGCAGCCTGACTCGGGGACAGCCCCAGCATTTT.